These 32 T cell receptor beta chains were sequenced from one sample in a study of T cell changes during pregnancy in multiple sclerosis. Profiled with immunoSEQ multiplex PCR; TCRdb holds only in-frame clones, not every one. The profile covers about 77,000 clones, with about 88% appearing a single time and 1.5% to 2% taken by the ten largest. The sample was peripheral blood, taken before pregnancy. Source of these receptors: a female donor with multiple sclerosis, enrolled in a pregnancy study.

This clone was seen just once. V is TRBV29-1 and J is TRBJ2-7, with a weak D call TRBD1 (6 bases). Germline CDR1 and CDR2: SQVTM and ANQGSEA. With 7 bases removed from V and 3 bases from J, the gap between germline ends came to 22 bases. The CDR3 length is 15 residues. For the CDR3, the DNA is TGCAGCGCCCGAGGTGGGGGCGACCGAATCTACGAGCAGTACTTC. Protein product: CSARGGGDRIYEQYF.

The chain uses TRBV5-1 and TRBJ1-4; D uncertain. Per germline, CDR1 SGHRS and CDR2 YFSETQ. Trimming took off 4 bases at V and 5 bases at J, with 18 bases between the two ends. The CDR3 is made up of 16 amino acids. CDR3 nucleotides: TGCGCCAGCAGCCACGGCCCCGGTCGGGGAAATGAAAAACTGTTTTTT. It is translated as CASSHGPGRGNEKLFF. Filled out from reference TRBV5-1 and TRBJ1-4, the complete variable domain reads KAGVTQTPRYLIKTRGQQVTLSCSPISGHRSVSWYQQTPGQGLQFLFEYFSETQRNKGNFPGRFSGRQFSNSRSEMNVSTLELGDSALYLCASSHGPGRGNEKLFFGSGTQLSVL.

This chain connects TRBV4-3 to TRBJ1-1; 7 bases are a match to TRBD1. Trimming at V came to 4 bases and at J to 0 bases, leaving 5 bases not matched to a gene. Germline lookup yields CDR1 LGHNA and CDR2 YSLEER. The CDR3 sequence is 15 residues long. This CDR3 is CASSPRTGLNTEAFF. CDR3 in DNA: TGCGCCAGCAGCCCCCGGACAGGCCTGAACACTGAAGCTTTCTTT.

This chain connects TRBV6-5 to TRBJ1-2; D is unclear. The CDR3 is 14 residues long. V lost 6 bases and J 0 bases, leaving 11 bases between the germline ends. The V gene's germline CDR1 is MNHEY and CDR2 SVGAGI. The CDR3 nucleotides read TGTGCCAGCAGGACACAGCGGGCTAACTATGGCTACACCTTC. It codes for CASRTQRANYGYTF.

The chain has TRBV5-6 and TRBJ2-3; D remains ambiguous. Germline CDR1 is SGHDT and CDR2 is YYEEEE. V shed 1 base and J shed 2 bases, with 11 bases lying between them. The CDR3 runs to 15 residues. The CDR3 nucleotides read TGTGCCAGCAGCTTGATCGGGTCGTACACAGATACGCAGTATTTT. Amino acid sequence: CASSLIGSYTDTQYF.

V usage is TRBV11-2 and J usage is TRBJ2-1, with 14 positions matching TRBD2. The CDR3 loop spans 15 amino acids. The germline V gene has CDR1 SGHAT and CDR2 FQNNGV. The V and J ends lost 3 bases and 8 bases, in that order; junction bases with no gene match: 3. The CDR3 region is CASSLGLAGVDEQFF. The CDR3, as DNA: TGTGCCAGCAGCTTGGGACTAGCGGGGGTCGATGAGCAGTTCTTC. The full variable domain, with the rest looked up from reference TRBV11-2 and TRBJ2-1, is EAGVAQSPRYKIIEKRQSVAFWCNPISGHATLYWYQQILGQGPKLLIQFQNNGVVDDSQLPKDRFSAERLKGVDSTLKIQPAKLEDSAVYLCASSLGLAGVDEQFFGPGTRLTVL.

The count of this clone is one. This chain links TRBV6-5 with TRBJ2-7; TRBD2 aligns across 11 bases. Trimming took 5 bases from V and 2 from J; bases not matched to a gene: 5. The CDR3 covers 15 residues. Germline V CDR1 and CDR2: MNHEY, SVGAGI. The CDR3 reads CASSPSGGHTYEQYF. The CDR3 nucleotides read TGTGCCAGCAGTCCTAGCGGGGGGCACACCTACGAGCAGTACTTC.

The chain is built from TRBV28 and TRBJ1-2; unclear D gene. Between the trimmed V and J ends, which lost 6 bases and 6 bases, there was a span of 14 bases. The CDR3 covers 13 residues. CDR1 and CDR2 (germline): MDHEN, SYDVKM. CDR3 nucleotide sequence: TGTGCCAGCAGAACTGACCGGGTCGATGGCTACACCTTC. It translates to CASRTDRVDGYTF.

This chain connects TRBV12-5 to TRBJ1-1; D is ambiguous. Germline V lookup: CDR1 LGHNT, CDR2 FRNRAP. Trimming cost V 0 bases and J 8 bases, with 4 bases left between them. This CDR3 has 11 residues. CDR3 coding DNA: TGTGCTAGTGGTTTGGTGCTAGAAGCTTTCTTT. Its protein is CASGLVLEAFF.

This clone has only a few counts. The J gene is TRBJ2-1, the V gene TRBV7-9, with TRBD2 as a possible D gene (5 bases). This CDR3 is 14 amino acids long. V lost 1 base and J lost 4, with 8 bases in between. Germline CDR1 is SEHNR and CDR2 is FQNEAQ (reference sequence). CDR3 protein: CASSLDTSYNEQFF. For the CDR3, the DNA is TGTGCCAGCAGCTTAGACACTAGTTACAATGAGCAGTTCTTC.

The chain joins TRBV30 to TRBJ2-5, with 7 bases matching TRBD2. Germline V gene sequence: CDR1 GTSNPN, CDR2 SVGIG (reference sequence). This CDR3 spans 11 amino acids. V shed 3 bases and J 11 bases; nucleotides not matched to a gene: 6. This CDR3 reads CAWRENGGQYF. DNA of the CDR3: TGTGCCTGGAGGGAGAACGGGGGGCAGTACTTC.

The chain joins TRBV19 to TRBJ2-4, with 7 positions matching TRBD1. Germline trimming cut 2 bases from V and 7 bases from J; bases unmatched to any gene: 14. Per the germline V gene, CDR1 is LNHDA and CDR2 is SQIVND (reference sequence). The CDR3 contains 17 residues. CDR3 in amino acids: CASSIKGARTRSNIQYF. The CDR3 nucleotides read TGTGCCAGTAGTATAAAGGGGGCTCGGACAAGGAGCAACATTCAGTACTTC.

The chain recombines TRBV10-1 with TRBJ1-1; D remains ambiguous. The length of the CDR3 is 14 residues. The V and J ends lost 0 bases and 10 bases respectively, with 15 bases between them. From germline, CDR1 is WNHNN and CDR2 SYGVQD (reference sequence). CDR3 nucleotide sequence: TGCGCCAGCAGTGAGTCGGAACGGGGAGCCGGAGCTTTCTTT. Its protein is CASSESERGAGAFF.

This chain links TRBV27 with TRBJ2-7; 9 nucleotides line up with TRBD2. The CDR3 is 21 residues long. From germline, CDR1 is MNHEY and CDR2 SMNVEV (reference sequence). The ends lost 6 bases at V and 3 bases at J; junction bases unmatched: 27. CDR3 sequence reads: CASSQESGGTGRALTFYEQYF. The CDR3 DNA is TGTGCCAGCAGCCAAGAAAGCGGGGGGACGGGCAGGGCGCTAACATTCTACGAGCAGTACTTC.

The chain's CDR3 is CASSRQARETQYF. The CDR3 DNA is TGCGCCAGCAGCCGTCAGGCCAGAGAGACCCAGTACTTC. The chain employs TRBV5-1 and TRBJ2-5, with D hard to call. In germline, CDR1 is SGHRS, CDR2 YFSETQ. V gave up 4 bases and J gave up 4 bases, with 11 bases separating them. This CDR3 has 13 residues.

The V gene is TRBV5-5, the J gene TRBJ2-2, with D perhaps TRBD2 (5 bases). This CDR3 is 15 amino acids long. The V end was cut by 4 bases, the J end by 5 bases, with 15 bases between. Germline V gives CDR1 SGHKS, CDR2 YYEKEE (reference sequence). This chain's CDR3 is CASSTRVFGTGELFF. The DNA for the CDR3 is TGTGCCAGCAGCACTAGGGTTTTTGGAACCGGGGAGCTGTTTTTT.

This clone was observed a single time. J is TRBJ2-3 and V is TRBV5-6; D is undetermined. V was pared by 0 bases and J by 5 bases, with 4 bases between. The CDR3 runs to 12 residues. Per germline, CDR1 SGHDT and CDR2 YYEEEE. CDR3 residues: CASSLAGDTQYF. DNA for the CDR3: TGTGCCAGCAGCTTGGCCGGAGATACGCAGTATTTT.

The chain employs TRBV7-3 and TRBJ2-1, with D possibly matching TRBD2 (5 bases). Germline CDR1 is SGHTA and CDR2 is FQGTGA. The CDR3 is made up of 15 amino acids. V was cut by 5 bases and J by 1 base, with 12 bases left in between. The chain's CDR3 is CASSNAPGSYNEQFF. The CDR3 DNA sequence: TGTGCCAGCAGCAACGCCCCGGGGTCCTACAATGAGCAGTTCTTC.

The chain links TRBV5-5 to TRBJ1-1, with 12 bases lining up with TRBD1. J gave up 2 bases and V 4 bases, and 12 bases lay outside the gene matches. Germline V lookup: CDR1 SGHKS, CDR2 YYEKEE (reference sequence). CDR3 length: 18 amino acids. The DNA of the CDR3 is TGTGCCAGCAGCCCCACCCCCTGGGACAGGGGGCGAAACACTGAAGCTTTCTTT. Its protein product is CASSPTPWDRGRNTEAFF.

The chain combines TRBV5-4 with TRBJ2-1; 8 bases align to TRBD2. The CDR3 spans 15 residues. CDR1 is SGHNT, CDR2 YYREEE, per germline (reference sequence). Trimming cost V 2 bases and J 10 bases; bases outside gene matches: 11. The CDR3 DNA reads as TGTGCCAGCAGCTTCCCGGGGGGGCCGTGGGGGGAGCAGTTCTTC. Translating it yields CASSFPGGPWGEQFF.

This chain joins TRBV9 and TRBJ2-5, with 8 positions matching TRBD2. V dropped 0 bases and J dropped 3; count of bases not matched to a gene: 4. The germline V gene has CDR1 SGDLS and CDR2 YYNGEE. The CDR3 loop spans 15 amino acids. The CDR3 DNA reads TGTGCCAGCAGCGTAGCGCTGACTAGCGAAGAGACCCAGTACTTC. It encodes CASSVALTSEETQYF.

Only a few counts were recorded for this clone. V usage is TRBV19 and J usage is TRBJ1-1; 10 positions agree with TRBD1. V dropped 5 bases and J dropped 5; count of bases not matched to a gene: 5. This CDR3 region has 14 residues. Germline CDR1 is LNHDA and CDR2 is SQIVND (reference sequence). CDR3 coding DNA: TGTGCCAGTAGTCCGACAGGGGGCCGGACTGAAGCTTTCTTT. Translation gives CASSPTGGRTEAFF.

This clone was counted a few times. The chain carries TRBV25-1 and TRBJ1-6; tentative D call: TRBD1 (5 bases). The CDR3 is made up of 14 amino acids. From germline, CDR1 is MGHDK and CDR2 SYGVNS. V dropped 7 bases and J dropped 2 bases, with 9 bases sitting between them. The CDR3 loop is CASTGGTYNSPLHF. CDR3 nucleotide sequence: TGTGCCAGCACGGGGGGGACCTATAATTCACCCCTCCACTTT.

This sequence joins TRBV7-9 and TRBJ1-2; D is uncertain. V lost 1 base to trimming and J lost 7 bases, with 13 bases between them. The CDR3 totals 14 residues. Germline CDR1 and CDR2: SEHNR and FQNEAQ (reference sequence). CDR3 nucleotides: TGTGCCAGCAGCTTAGGGCAGGCCGGGAGTGGCTACACCTTC. It yields the protein CASSLGQAGSGYTF.

The rearrangement joins TRBV29-1 to TRBJ2-3; a possible D gene is TRBD2 (6 bases). Germline loops: CDR1 SQVTM, CDR2 ANQGSEA. The length of the CDR3 is 16 residues. Trimming pared 5 bases from V and 0 bases from J, leaving 18 bases between. Here the CDR3 DNA reads TGCAGCGTTTTCGGTGGACTACGGTGGAGCACAGATACGCAGTATTTT. Its translation: CSVFGGLRWSTDTQYF.

V is TRBV28 and J is TRBJ2-6; TRBD2 is a possible D gene (6 bases). CDR3 length: 15 residues. Deletions cut 7 bases from V and 4 bases from J, with 14 bases between. Germline V gene data show CDR1 as MDHEN and CDR2 as SYDVKM. The CDR3: CASIRRGAGANVLTF. CDR3 in DNA: TGTGCCAGCATCCGGAGGGGTGCCGGGGCCAACGTCCTGACTTTC.

The rearrangement uses TRBV6-1 and TRBJ1-4, with TRBD1 matching over 8 bases. From germline, CDR1 is MNHNS and CDR2 SASEGT. J gave up 4 bases and V 6 bases, and 7 bases lay outside the gene matches. This CDR3 has 15 amino acids. The CDR3 sequence is CASRLSTGDNEKLFF. As DNA, the CDR3 is TGTGCCAGCAGGCTATCGACAGGGGATAATGAAAAACTGTTTTTT.

The chain links TRBV5-1 to TRBJ2-5; D unresolved. The ends were cut back, 4 bases at V and 5 bases at J, with 6 bases in the middle. CDR1 and CDR2 from the germline V gene are SGHRS and YFSETQ. This CDR3 has 11 residues. In DNA form, the CDR3 reads TGCGCCAGCAGCATCCTGGAGACCCAGTACTTC. Amino acid sequence: CASSILETQYF.

The CDR3 reads CASKRRRAYEQYF. The DNA of the CDR3 is TGTGCCAGCAAACGCAGGCGGGCCTACGAGCAGTACTTC. The chain is built from TRBV13 and TRBJ2-5; the D gene is possibly TRBD2 (5 bases). The J call may be incorrect, as the DNA end agrees better with TRBJ2-7. The length of the CDR3 is 13 residues. Germline CDR1 PRHDT, CDR2 FYEKMQ (reference sequence).

This chain uses TRBV9 with TRBJ1-1; D is unresolved. The CDR3 length is 13 residues. Trimming pared 0 bases from V and 7 bases from J, leaving 10 bases between. The germline CDR1 and CDR2 sequences are SGDLS and YYNGEE. DNA of the CDR3: TGTGCCAGCAGCGTAGGTACGCGAGGTGAAGCTTTCTTT. Translation: CASSVGTRGEAFF.

The CDR3 region is CASSINGDNEQFF. DNA for the CDR3: TGTGCCAGTAGTATAAACGGAGACAATGAGCAGTTCTTC. This chain links TRBV19 with TRBJ2-1; unclear D gene. Germline CDR1 is LNHDA and CDR2 is SQIVND (reference sequence). Deletions cut 2 bases from V and 5 bases from J, with 7 bases between. The CDR3 has 13 residues.

The rearrangement joins TRBV7-3 to TRBJ2-1; 12 bases line up with TRBD2. This CDR3 spans 20 amino acids. The trim removed 1 base at V and 1 base at J, leaving 11 bases unmatched. Germline CDR1 SGHTA, CDR2 FQGTGA. For the CDR3, the DNA is TGTGCCAGCAGCTTAATGCGGGCTAGCGGGGGGGCCTTGTCCTACAATGAGCAGTTCTTC. It yields the protein CASSLMRASGGALSYNEQFF.